This record looks at one T cell receptor beta chain sequence and its context. This record comes from a study of PD-L1 blockade in urothelial cancer. Study-level information: T cells numbered a median of roughly 150,000 in the blood samples.

Time point described: pretreatment peripheral blood. The study enrolled patients with locally advanced or metastatic urothelial carcinoma. Synthetic TCR analog templates were spiked into each PCR. Produced via immunoSEQ multiplex PCR; TCRdb's table is partial and in-frame only. The profile shows some 45,000 clones, around 81% of them singletons. The CDR3 runs 17 residues. Germline CDR1 and CDR2: SGHVS and FQNEAQ. V dropped 3 bases and J dropped 1; count of bases not matched to a gene: 6. The source material was PBMCs, sampled around atezolizumab (anti-PD-L1) treatment. The J gene is TRBJ2-3, the V gene TRBV7-8, with TRBD2 identical over 11 bases. This sequence was found in a man between 60 and 75 years old with urothelial cancer. The CDR3 DNA sequence: TGTGCCAGCAGCTTCAAAAGACTAGCGGGACGCACAGATACGCAGTATTTT. Its protein is CASSFKRLAGRTDTQYF.